Each of the 27 T cell receptor beta chains below was sequenced from the same sample in a study of T-cell reconstitution after alpha-beta-depleted transplantation in children. The TCRbeta library incorporated unique molecular identifiers. Via MiXCR, TCRdb re-called the PCR reads, giving one row per CDR3 protein. The sample has fewer than 700,000 distinct CDR3 sequences, 23% seen once. The sample was PBMCs, mostly from graft donor cells, taken 360 days after TCRalphabeta/CD19-depleted stem cell transplant. Receptors were obtained from a boy younger than two who had a stem cell transplant for acute myeloid leukemia, so the T cells may come from the graft donor.

The V and J genes are TRBV5-1 and TRBJ1-4; 8 bases are a match to TRBD1. V trimming: 4 bases; J trimming: 8 bases; junction bases outside the gene matches: 7. The CDR3 contains 14 residues. Looked up from germline, CDR1 is SGHRS and CDR2 is YFSETQ. CDR3 sequence reads: CASSIQGAEEKLFF. The DNA for the CDR3 is TGCGCCAGCAGCATCCAGGGGGCGGAGGAAAAACTGTTTTTT.

The J gene is TRBJ2-3, the V gene TRBV6-5, with D perhaps matching TRBD1 (5 bases). The CDR3 is 15 amino acids. Germline loops: CDR1 MNHEY, CDR2 SVGAGI. Trimming stripped 0 bases from V and 1 base from J, with 8 bases between. CDR3 sequence reads: CASSYSETGTDTQYF. The CDR3 coding sequence is TGTGCCAGCAGTTACTCGGAGACAGGCACAGATACGCAGTATTTT.

This clonotype has more than one count but fewer than ten. The J gene is TRBJ2-5, the V gene TRBV7-2; the match to TRBD1 covers 7 bases. Germline assignment: CDR1 SGHTA and CDR2 FQGNSA. This CDR3 is built from 13 residues. V was pared by 5 bases and J by 2 bases, with 2 bases of the junction left unmatched. CDR3 sequence (DNA): TGTGCCAGCAGCCGACAGGGTCAAGAGACCCAGTACTTC. Residues: CASSRQGQETQYF.

This chain uses TRBV18 with TRBJ2-7, with a tentative D call TRBD1 (5 bases). V gave up 3 bases and J gave up 3 bases, with 12 bases separating them. The CDR3 runs to 14 residues. From germline, CDR1 is KGHSH and CDR2 LQKENI. Here the CDR3 reads CASSPSQGSYEQYV. In nucleotides, the CDR3 is TGTGCCAGCTCACCCTCCCAGGGAAGCTACGAGCAGTACGTC.

The J gene is TRBJ1-2, the V gene TRBV4-1; TRBD1 matches at 7 bases. This CDR3 contains 14 residues. With V trimmed by 2 bases and J by 5 bases, 5 bases remained unmatched. CDR1 and CDR2 (germline): MGHRA, YSYEKL. In nucleotides, the CDR3 is TGCGCCAGCAGCCAACCGGGACAGCGGTATGGCTACACCTTC. Translating it yields CASSQPGQRYGYTF.

This chain links TRBV27 with TRBJ2-7; 14 bases line up with TRBD2. The CDR3 length is 18 residues. V shed 3 bases, J shed 6 bases, and the junction held 13 bases outside the gene matches. In germline, CDR1 is MNHEY, CDR2 SMNVEV (reference sequence). The CDR3 coding sequence is TGTGCCAGCAGTTTCTTCGCGACTAGCGGGGGGGCCTTCGGCGAGCAGTACTTC. Protein product: CASSFFATSGGAFGEQYF.

The chain employs TRBV20-1 and TRBJ1-1, with TRBD1 as a possible D gene (6 bases). Germline values: CDR1 DFQATT, CDR2 SNEGSKA (reference sequence). Deletions cut 2 bases from V and 8 bases from J, with 15 bases between. The CDR3 consists of 13 residues. CDR3 nucleotide sequence: TGCAGTGCTAGACCATTAGACAGGCAAGAAGCTTTCTTT. It encodes CSARPLDRQEAFF.

This clonotype was counted ten times or more. This chain links TRBV29-1 with TRBJ2-1; D gene ambiguous. Germline lookup yields CDR1 SQVTM and CDR2 ANQGSEA. The CDR3 runs 9 residues. The ends were cut back, 2 bases at V and 9 bases at J, with 2 bases in the middle. CDR3 sequence: CSVEREQFF. CDR3 DNA: TGCAGCGTTGAACGTGAGCAGTTCTTC.

This clonotype has a count of ten or more. The chain is built from TRBV25-1 and TRBJ2-5; unclear D gene. The CDR3 has 13 residues. Germline assignment: CDR1 MGHDK and CDR2 SYGVNS. The V end was cut by 3 bases, the J end by 5 bases, with 10 bases between. For the CDR3, the DNA is TGTGCCAGCAGTGATTGGTCCCGCGAGACCCAGTACTTC. Its protein is CASSDWSRETQYF.

The CDR3 region is CATSRDRASGGGRRYNEQFF. In nucleotides, the CDR3 is TGTGCCACCAGCAGAGATCGGGCTAGCGGGGGGGGCAGGAGGTACAATGAGCAGTTCTTC. V is TRBV15 and J is TRBJ2-1; 12 bases map to TRBD2. The J segment lost 4 bases and the V segment lost 0 bases, leaving 13 bases of the junction unmatched. This CDR3 comprises 20 residues. Germline V CDR1 and CDR2: LNHNV, YYDKDF (reference sequence).

The chain joins TRBV20-1 to TRBJ2-7; D is perhaps TRBD2 (7 bases). The germline V gene encodes CDR1 DFQATT and CDR2 SNEGSKA (reference sequence). The CDR3 contains 15 residues. Between the trimmed V and J ends, which lost 1 base and 5 bases, there was a span of 18 bases. This CDR3 is CSARVHEGGRDEQYV. For the CDR3, the DNA is TGCAGTGCTAGAGTTCACGAGGGGGGGCGCGACGAGCAGTACGTC.

The V gene is TRBV20-1, the J gene TRBJ2-1; TRBD2 matches at 7 bases. Germline V lookup: CDR1 DFQATT, CDR2 SNEGSKA (reference sequence). The CDR3 is made up of 16 amino acids. The ends lost 4 bases at V and 1 base at J; junction bases unmatched: 10. In nucleotides, the CDR3 is TGCAGTGCTAAGAGACTAGCCTTAGAATCCTACAATGAGCAGTTCTTC. It translates to CSAKRLALESYNEQFF.

This clonotype was counted at least ten times. J is TRBJ2-1 and V is TRBV25-1; D possibly corresponds to TRBD2 (6 bases). V lost 1 base to trimming and J lost 0 bases, with 7 bases between them. The CDR3 loop spans 15 amino acids. CDR1 and CDR2 (germline): MGHDK, SYGVNS. The CDR3 coding sequence is TGTGCCAGCAGTGAATGGAGGGCCTCCTACAATGAGCAGTTCTTC. This sequence encodes CASSEWRASYNEQFF.

The table lists this clonotype with many counts. The chain employs TRBV20-1 and TRBJ2-3; 10 bases are shared with TRBD1. CDR3 length: 16 residues. Germline V gene lookup returns CDR1 DFQATT and CDR2 SNEGSKA (reference sequence). The J segment lost 3 bases and the V segment lost 4 bases, leaving 10 bases of the junction unmatched. The CDR3 DNA reads TGCAGTGCTACCCAATTCGACAGGGGGCTTACAGATACGCAGTATTTT. This encodes CSATQFDRGLTDTQYF.

This clonotype was seen repeatedly, ten times or more. The genes are TRBV5-6 and TRBJ2-7, with a tentative D call TRBD1 (6 bases). CDR1 is SGHDT, CDR2 YYEEEE, per germline. This CDR3 contains 14 residues. The V and J ends lost 3 bases and 0 bases respectively, with 10 bases between them. The CDR3: CASSSQGTSYEQYV. In nucleotides, the CDR3 is TGTGCCAGCAGCTCTCAGGGGACCTCCTACGAGCAGTACGTC.

This clonotype came up many times. The rearrangement links TRBV6-1 to TRBJ1-2; no clear D. The germline gives CDR1 MNHNS, CDR2 SASEGT. CDR3 length: 15 amino acids. Between the trimmed V and J ends, which lost 10 bases and 6 bases, there was a span of 24 bases. This CDR3 reads CATVVAEGRRHGYTF. CDR3 in DNA: TGTGCCACCGTCGTGGCAGAGGGCAGGAGGCATGGCTACACCTTC.

This clonotype was counted between two and nine times. This chain links TRBV3-1 with TRBJ2-7, with D perhaps TRBD1 (6 bases). The CDR3 has 13 residues. V was shortened by 7 bases and J by 2 bases, with 12 bases between the two germline ends. In germline, CDR1 is LGHDT, CDR2 YNNKEL (reference sequence). Here the CDR3 DNA reads TGTGCCAGCACCGACAGGAGAACCTACGAGCAGTACTTC. It codes for CASTDRRTYEQYF.

The chain couples TRBV21-1 to TRBJ2-6. TRBV21-1 is given as a pseudogene. This CDR3 has 19 residues. The CDR3 reads CASSKALQSTSSGANVLTF. The CDR3 DNA follows: TGTGCCAGCAGCAAAGCCCTACAATCCACGAGCTCTGGGGCCAACGTCCTGACTTTC.

At least ten counts were recorded for this clonotype. The J gene is TRBJ2-1, the V gene TRBV27; TRBD2 agrees at 12 bases. From germline, CDR1 is MNHEY and CDR2 SMNVEV (reference sequence). J lost 7 bases, V lost 3 bases, and 25 bases had no gene match. The CDR3 loop spans 22 amino acids. The CDR3 DNA is TGTGCCAGCAGTTTCCGGCTAGCGGGGGGGCCAAAGGGCGATAGCCGGCGTAATGAGCAGTTCTTC. Translated: CASSFRLAGGPKGDSRRNEQFF.

The rearrangement links TRBV20-1 to TRBJ2-4; D is possibly TRBD1 (6 bases). The CDR3 is 15 residues long. V was pared by 6 bases and J by 1 base, with 16 bases between. Germline loops: CDR1 DFQATT, CDR2 SNEGSKA (reference sequence). Here the CDR3 reads CSARGNRGAKNIQYF. The CDR3 DNA is TGCAGTGCCAGGGGTAACCGAGGGGCCAAAAACATTCAGTACTTC.

The chain has TRBV20-1 and TRBJ2-5; 8 bases fit TRBD2. Losses at the gene ends were 3 bases for V and 0 bases for J; bases not matched to a gene: 6. This CDR3 spans 15 amino acids. Germline lookup yields CDR1 DFQATT and CDR2 SNEGSKA (reference sequence). CDR3 bases: TGCAGTGCTAGGGGGCGGGGGGTAAACCAAGAGACCCAGTACTTC. Translating gives CSARGRGVNQETQYF.

The chain's CDR3 is CASSSPIWGTEAFF. The CDR3 DNA reads TGTGCCAGCAGCTCGCCCATTTGGGGGACTGAAGCTTTCTTT. The V gene is TRBV7-9, the J gene TRBJ1-1; D might be TRBD1 (5 bases). Germline assignment: CDR1 SEHNR and CDR2 FQNEAQ (reference sequence). The V end lost 4 bases, the J end lost 5 bases, and 14 bases lay between the germline ends. CDR3 length: 14 residues.

This clonotype has a handful of counts. The chain recombines TRBV20-1 with TRBJ2-7; 9 bases are shared with TRBD2. Germline-derived CDR1 and CDR2 are DFQATT and SNEGSKA (reference sequence). The CDR3 consists of 13 residues. Trimming cost V 2 bases and J 5 bases; bases outside gene matches: 4. The CDR3: CSARRPSGNEQYF. In DNA, the CDR3 is TGCAGTGCTAGACGACCTAGCGGGAACGAGCAGTACTTC.

This clonotype was seen at least ten times. The chain carries TRBV4-3 and TRBJ2-1; weak D call: TRBD1 (5 bases). The CDR3 has 16 amino acids. Germline CDR1 and CDR2: LGHNA and YSLEER. Deletions cut 0 bases from V and 5 bases from J, with 14 bases between. The CDR3 DNA follows: TGCGCCAGCAGCCAAGAGGGCATCGGCAGGGACAATGAGCAGTTCTTC. It translates to CASSQEGIGRDNEQFF.

The sample holds many counts of this clonotype. This chain joins TRBV6-1 and TRBJ2-7; D gene unclear. Trimming left V 3 bases short and J 0 bases short, with 15 bases between. Germline CDR1 is MNHNS and CDR2 is SASEGT. This CDR3 has 16 amino acids. CDR3 sequence: CASSELVGPYSYEQYF. As DNA, the CDR3 is TGTGCCAGCAGTGAGTTGGTAGGGCCTTACTCCTACGAGCAGTACTTC.

The chain uses TRBV6-4 and TRBJ2-7; D unresolved. The CDR3 contains 17 residues. CDR1 is MRHNA, CDR2 SNTAGT, per germline. V dropped 5 bases and J dropped 2 bases, with 22 bases sitting between them. DNA for the CDR3: TGTGCCAGCAGTCATCAACTCCCGACTTTACTTCCCTACGAGCAGTACGTC. Its translation: CASSHQLPTLLPYEQYV.

This clonotype was detected many times. V is TRBV20-1 and J is TRBJ2-5; D is perhaps TRBD2 (7 bases). From germline, CDR1 is DFQATT and CDR2 SNEGSKA (reference sequence). This CDR3 has 14 amino acids. The V and J ends lost 3 bases and 0 bases respectively, with 11 bases between them. CDR3 in DNA: TGCAGTGCTAGTGAGGGGGGGAACCAAGAGACCCAGTACTTC. Its protein product is CSASEGGNQETQYF.